This T cell receptor beta chain was identified during a study of shared clonotypes between healthy human individuals. Study-level information: CD4 naive and memory got three plates each, CD8 naive two, CD8 memory one.

The CDR3 is 13 residues long. Germline V gene sequence: CDR1 SEHNR, CDR2 FQNEAQ (reference sequence). J lost 3 bases, V lost 6 bases, and 3 bases had no gene match. Donors comprised healthy HIV-negative adults lacking recent acute infections or vaccinations. At the deep level, the assay was run. Source study methods: Owing to the provision of junction-only sequences devoid of quality scores by immunoSEQ, filtering differed. The assay was immunoSEQ multiplex PCR, and TCRdb's table has in-frame clones only and misses some. The V and J calls and clone size were taken over from that table, and D and trimming were inferred from the DNA. Of about 770,000 clones detected, just under 75% appear once; the ten largest clones hold 1.8%. With respect to this clone: A far bigger clonotype differs at one base, so this is likely a read error.

Sequencing was done on a sample of memory CD4+ T cells sorted from blood. As for subset: CD45RA-negative fraction. The rearrangement links TRBV7-9 to TRBJ1-1, with TRBD1 identical over 8 bases. The TCR originated in a woman between 25 and 40 years old in good health. CDR3 nucleotide sequence: TGTGCCAGCAGGCAACAGGGGGACACTGAAGCTTTCTTT. Protein product: CASRQQGDTEAFF.